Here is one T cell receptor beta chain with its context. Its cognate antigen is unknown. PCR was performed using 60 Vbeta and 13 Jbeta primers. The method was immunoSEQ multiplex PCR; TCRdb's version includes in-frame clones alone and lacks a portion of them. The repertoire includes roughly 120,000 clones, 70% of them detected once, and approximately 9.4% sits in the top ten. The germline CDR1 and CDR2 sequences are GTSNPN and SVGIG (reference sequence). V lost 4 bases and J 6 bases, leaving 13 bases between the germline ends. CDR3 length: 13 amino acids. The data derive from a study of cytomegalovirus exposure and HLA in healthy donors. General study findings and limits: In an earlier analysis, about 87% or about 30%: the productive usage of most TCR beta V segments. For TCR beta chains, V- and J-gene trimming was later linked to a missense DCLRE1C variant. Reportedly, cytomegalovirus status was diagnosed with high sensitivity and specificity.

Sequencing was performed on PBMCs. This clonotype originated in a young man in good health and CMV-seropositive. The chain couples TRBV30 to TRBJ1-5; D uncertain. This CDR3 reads CAWNGQVGQPQHF. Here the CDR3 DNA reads TGTGCCTGGAATGGGCAGGTAGGTCAGCCCCAGCATTTT.